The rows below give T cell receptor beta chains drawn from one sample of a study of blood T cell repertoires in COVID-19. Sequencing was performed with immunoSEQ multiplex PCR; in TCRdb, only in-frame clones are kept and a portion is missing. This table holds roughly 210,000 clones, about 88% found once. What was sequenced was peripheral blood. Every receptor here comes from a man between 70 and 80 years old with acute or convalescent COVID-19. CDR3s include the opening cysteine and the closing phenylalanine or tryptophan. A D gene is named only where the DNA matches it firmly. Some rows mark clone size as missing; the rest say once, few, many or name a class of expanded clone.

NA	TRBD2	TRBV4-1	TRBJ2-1	TGCGCCAGCAGCCAAGATCGGGGGGGAGTAGCGGGAGCCAGCTCCTACAATGAGCAGTTCTTC	CASSQDRGGVAGASSYNEQFF
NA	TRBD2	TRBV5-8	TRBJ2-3	TGTGCCAGCAGCTATAGCGGGAGGGACTATACGCAGTATTTT	CASSYSGRDYTQYF
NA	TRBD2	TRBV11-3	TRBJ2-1	TGTGCCAGCAGCCCTCGGAAAGCGGGGGACAATGAGCAGTTCTTC	CASSPRKAGDNEQFF
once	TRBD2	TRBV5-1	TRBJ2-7	TGCGCCAGCAGCTTGGGACTAGCGGGAGGGCCCGTTACCTACGAGCAGTACTTC	CASSLGLAGGPVTYEQYF
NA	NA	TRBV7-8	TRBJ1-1	TGTGCCAGCAGCTTAAGGGAGGGGAACACTGAAGCTTTCTTT	CASSLREGNTEAFF
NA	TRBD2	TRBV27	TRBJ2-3	TGTGCCAGCAGCCCCATTCCCGGGACTAGTGTCACAGATACGCAGTATTTT	CASSPIPGTSVTDTQYF
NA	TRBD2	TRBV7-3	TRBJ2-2	TGTGCCAGCAGCCTTGGACTAGCGGGACCCCACGGGGAGCTGTTTTTT	CASSLGLAGPHGELFF
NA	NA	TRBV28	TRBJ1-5	TGTGCCAGCAGTTTGCCAGGCCCCGTCAATCAGCCCCAGCATTTT	CASSLPGPVNQPQHF
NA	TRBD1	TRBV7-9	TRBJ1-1	TGTGCCAGCAGTCGGGGGACAGGGACCGTGAACACTGAAGCTTTCTTT	CASSRGTGTVNTEAFF
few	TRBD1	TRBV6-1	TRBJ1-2	TGTGCCAGCAGTGAAGGCGGGACAGGGGGCGCATTGCGCTACACCTTC	CASSEGGTGGALRYTF
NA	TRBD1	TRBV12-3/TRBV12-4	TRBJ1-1	TGTGCCGGCCTAAGGACAGGGAACACTGAAGCTTTCTTT	CAGLRTGNTEAFF
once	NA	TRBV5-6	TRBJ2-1	TGTGCCAGCAGCTTGGTTGGTGCCCGGAATGAGCAGTTCTTC	CASSLVGARNEQFF
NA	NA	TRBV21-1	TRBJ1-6	TGTGCCAGCAGCAAAGGTGGGTTGGGCAGGGGGCATTCACCCCTCCACTTT	CASSKGGLGRGHSPLHF
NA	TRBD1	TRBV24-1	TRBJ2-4	TGTGCCACCAGCGACAGGGGGGCGAGCATTCAGTACTTC	CATSDRGASIQYF
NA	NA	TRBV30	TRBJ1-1	TGTGCCTGGAGTACCGGCCAGAGGATAAACACTGAAGCTTTCTTT	CAWSTGQRINTEAFF
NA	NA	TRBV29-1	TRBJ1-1	TGCAGCGTTGAGATTGCGTTTCACACTGAAGCTTTCTTT	CSVEIAFHTEAFF
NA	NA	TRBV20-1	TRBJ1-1	TGCAGTGCTAGTGACGGGGGAGGGGTGAGGACTGAAGCTTTCTTT	CSASDGGGVRTEAFF
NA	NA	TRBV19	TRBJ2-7	TGTGCCAGTAGTATAATTGGGGAGTCCTACGAGCAGTACTTC	CASSIIGESYEQYF
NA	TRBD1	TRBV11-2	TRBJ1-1	TGTGCCAGCAGCTTAGCCCTACAGGGGTGGGACACTGAAGCTTTCTTT	CASSLALQGWDTEAFF
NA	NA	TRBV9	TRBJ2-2	TGTGCCAGCAGTTTAGGAGCGGTGAACACCGGGGAGCTGTTTTTT	CASSLGAVNTGELFF
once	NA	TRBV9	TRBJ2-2	TGTGCCAGCAGCGTAGCTTTTCGGAGTTCGGGCACCGGGGAGCTGTTTTTT	CASSVAFRSSGTGELFF
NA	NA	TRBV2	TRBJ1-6	TGTGCCAGCAGTGAATCAACAGATAATTCACCCCTCCACTTT	CASSESTDNSPLHF
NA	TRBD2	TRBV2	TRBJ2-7	TGTGCCAGTCTCCCGGGACTAGCGGGACTGCGTGTTTACGAGCAGTACTTC	CASLPGLAGLRVYEQYF
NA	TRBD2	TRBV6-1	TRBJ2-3	TGTGCCAGCAGTGAAGCCGGGAGGGGTACGCAGTATTTT	CASSEAGRGTQYF
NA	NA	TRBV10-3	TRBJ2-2	TGTGCCATCAGCCCCGCAGGGGCTCGCACCGGGGAGCTGTTTTTT	CAISPAGARTGELFF
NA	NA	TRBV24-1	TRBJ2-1	TGTGCCACCAGTGACCCTCCCCTCGGTGAGCAGTTCTTC	CATSDPPLGEQFF
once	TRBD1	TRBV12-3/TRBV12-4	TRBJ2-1	TGTGCCAGCAGTTACAGGGGAATCCATGAGCAGTTCTTC	CASSYRGIHEQFF
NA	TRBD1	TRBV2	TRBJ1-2	TGTGCCAGCAGTGAGACAGGGGGCCATGGCTACACCTTC	CASSETGGHGYTF
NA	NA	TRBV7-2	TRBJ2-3	TGTGCCAGCACCTTAGGGAGCGGGTACACAGATACGCAGTATTTT	CASTLGSGYTDTQYF
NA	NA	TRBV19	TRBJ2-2	TGTGCCAGCCACGACAGGAGAAACACCGGGGAGCTGTTTTTT	CASHDRRNTGELFF
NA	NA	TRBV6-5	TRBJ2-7	TGTGCCAGCAGTTACTCGTCGGGGGTCCCTACTTACGAGCAGTACTTC	CASSYSSGVPTYEQYF
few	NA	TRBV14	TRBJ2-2	TGTGCCAGCAGCCTGCAGGGCGGGATGGCCGGGGAGCTGTTTTTT	CASSLQGGMAGELFF
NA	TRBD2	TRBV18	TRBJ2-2	TGTGCCAGCTCACCACGGGCAGTAGCGGGACTAACCGGGGAGCTGTTTTTT	CASSPRAVAGLTGELFF
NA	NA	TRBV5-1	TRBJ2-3	TGCGCCAGCAGCTCAGGGGGAGGAACGCAGTATTTT	CASSSGGGTQYF
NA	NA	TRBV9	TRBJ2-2	TGTGCCAGCAGCCCTCCTCAGCGAGCCGGGACCGGGGAGCTGTTTTTT	CASSPPQRAGTGELFF
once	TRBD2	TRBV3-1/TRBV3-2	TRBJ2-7	TGTGCCAGCAGCCGATCCGGGACTAGTAGCTACGAGCAGTACTTC	CASSRSGTSSYEQYF
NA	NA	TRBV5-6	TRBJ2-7	TGTGCCAGCAGCTTGCTAGGACAGATGACCTACGAGCAGTACTTC	CASSLLGQMTYEQYF
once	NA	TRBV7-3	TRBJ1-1	TGTGCCAGCAGCTTAGGGGCAGAGAACACTGAAGCTTTCTTT	CASSLGAENTEAFF
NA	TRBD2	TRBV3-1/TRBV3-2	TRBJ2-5	TGTGCCAGCAGCCAAGATCTGCTAGCGGGAGTCCAAGAGACCCAGTACTTC	CASSQDLLAGVQETQYF
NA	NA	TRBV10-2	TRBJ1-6	TGCGCCAGCAGTGAGTCCTGGGGGCACAATTCACCCCTCCACTTT	CASSESWGHNSPLHF
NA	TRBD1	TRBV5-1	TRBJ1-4	TGCGCCAGCAGCTCGGGACAGGGAGGTGAAAAACTGTTTTTT	CASSSGQGGEKLFF
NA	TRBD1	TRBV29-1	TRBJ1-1	TGCAGCGCATACGGGACAGGGGGCAGGAACACTGAAGCTTTCTTT	CSAYGTGGRNTEAFF
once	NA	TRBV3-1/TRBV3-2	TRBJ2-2	TGTGCCAGCAGCCAAGGGGGGGCTAGCGGTACCGGGGAGCTGTTTTTT	CASSQGGASGTGELFF
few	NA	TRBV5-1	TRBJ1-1	TGCGCCAGCAGCTTACAGGGTCCGGGGATGAACACTGAAGCTTTCTTT	CASSLQGPGMNTEAFF
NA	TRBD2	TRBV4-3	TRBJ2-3	TGCGCCAGCAGCCAAGGGACTAGCGGACGCACAGATACGCAGTATTTT	CASSQGTSGRTDTQYF
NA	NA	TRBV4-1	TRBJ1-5	TGCGCCAGCAGCCACTCGAATCAGCCCCAGCATTTT	CASSHSNQPQHF
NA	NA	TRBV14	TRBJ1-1	TGTGCCAGCAGGCCAATGGGGCAGACGAACACTGAAGCTTTCTTT	CASRPMGQTNTEAFF
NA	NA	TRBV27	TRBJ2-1	TGTGCCAGCAGCGAGGCCGGAGCTAGTTTCGGGACCTACAATGAGCAGTTCTTC	CASSEAGASFGTYNEQFF